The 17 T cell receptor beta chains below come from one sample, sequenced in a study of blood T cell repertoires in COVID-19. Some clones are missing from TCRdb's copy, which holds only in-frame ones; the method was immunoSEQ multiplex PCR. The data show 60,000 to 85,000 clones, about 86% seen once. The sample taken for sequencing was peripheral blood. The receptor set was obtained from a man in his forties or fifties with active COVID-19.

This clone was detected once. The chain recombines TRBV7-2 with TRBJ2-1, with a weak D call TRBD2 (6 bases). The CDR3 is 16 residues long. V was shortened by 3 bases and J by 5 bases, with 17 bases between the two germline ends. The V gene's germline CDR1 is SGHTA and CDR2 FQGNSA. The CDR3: CASSLRAGSLNNEQFF. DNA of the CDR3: TGTGCCAGCAGCTTGAGAGCCGGGAGCTTAAACAATGAGCAGTTCTTC.

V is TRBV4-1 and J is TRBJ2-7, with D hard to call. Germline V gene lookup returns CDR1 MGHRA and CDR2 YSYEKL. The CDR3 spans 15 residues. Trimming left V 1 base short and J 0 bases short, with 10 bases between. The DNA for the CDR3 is TGCGCCAGCAGCCAAGGGGCACACCTCTCCTACGAGCAGTACTTC. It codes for CASSQGAHLSYEQYF.

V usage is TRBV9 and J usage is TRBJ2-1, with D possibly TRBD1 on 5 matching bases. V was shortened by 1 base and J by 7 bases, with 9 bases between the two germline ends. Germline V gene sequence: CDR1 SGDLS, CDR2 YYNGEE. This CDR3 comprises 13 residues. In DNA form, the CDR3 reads TGTGCCAGCAGCGTACAGGGTGCGAATGAGCAGTTCTTC. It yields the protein CASSVQGANEQFF.

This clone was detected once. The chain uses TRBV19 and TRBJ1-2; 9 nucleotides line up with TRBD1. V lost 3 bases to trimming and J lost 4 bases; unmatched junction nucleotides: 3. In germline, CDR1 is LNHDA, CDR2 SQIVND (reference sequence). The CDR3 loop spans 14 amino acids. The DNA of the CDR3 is TGTGCCAGTAGTATCCCGGGACAGGGCTATGGCTACACCTTC. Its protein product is CASSIPGQGYGYTF.

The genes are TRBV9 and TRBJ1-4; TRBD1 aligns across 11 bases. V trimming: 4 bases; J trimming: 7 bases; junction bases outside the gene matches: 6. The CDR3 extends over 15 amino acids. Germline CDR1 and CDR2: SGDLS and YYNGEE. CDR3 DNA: TGTGCCAGCAGCACCTGGACAGGGGGCATTGAAAAACTGTTTTTT. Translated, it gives CASSTWTGGIEKLFF.

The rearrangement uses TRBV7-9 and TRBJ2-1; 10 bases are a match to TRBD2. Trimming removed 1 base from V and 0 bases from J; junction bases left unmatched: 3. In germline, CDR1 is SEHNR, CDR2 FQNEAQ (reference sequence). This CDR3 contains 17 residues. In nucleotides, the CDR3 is TGTGCCAGCAGCTTAGGTTCTAGCGGGAGCTCCTACAATGAGCAGTTCTTC. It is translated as CASSLGSSGSSYNEQFF.

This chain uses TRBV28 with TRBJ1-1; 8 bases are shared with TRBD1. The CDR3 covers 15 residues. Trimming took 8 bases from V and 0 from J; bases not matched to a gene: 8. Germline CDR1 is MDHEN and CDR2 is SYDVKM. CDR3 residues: CASGKQGGMNTEAFF. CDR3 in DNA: TGTGCCAGCGGCAAACAGGGGGGGATGAACACTGAAGCTTTCTTT.

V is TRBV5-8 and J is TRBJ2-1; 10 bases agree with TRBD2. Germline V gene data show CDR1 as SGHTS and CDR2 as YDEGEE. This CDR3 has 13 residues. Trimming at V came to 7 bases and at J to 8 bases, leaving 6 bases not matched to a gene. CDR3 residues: CASQRGGRDEQFF. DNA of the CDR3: TGTGCCAGCCAGCGGGGGGGCCGTGATGAGCAGTTCTTC. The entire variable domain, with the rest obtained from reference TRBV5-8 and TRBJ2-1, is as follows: EAGVTQSPTHLIKTRGQQATLRCSPISGHTSVYWYQQALGLGLQFLLWYDEGEERNRGNFPPRFSGRQFPNYSSELNVNALELEDSALYLCASQRGGRDEQFFGPGTRLTVL.

The CDR3 region has the DNA TGTGCCAGCAGCTTTACAGGGCGGACGGTGAAGACCCAGTACTTC. This encodes CASSFTGRTVKTQYF. This chain uses TRBV5-6 with TRBJ2-5; weak D call: TRBD1 (6 bases). Trimming left V 2 bases short and J 6 bases short, with 17 bases between. Germline V gene data show CDR1 as SGHDT and CDR2 as YYEEEE. The CDR3 covers 15 residues.

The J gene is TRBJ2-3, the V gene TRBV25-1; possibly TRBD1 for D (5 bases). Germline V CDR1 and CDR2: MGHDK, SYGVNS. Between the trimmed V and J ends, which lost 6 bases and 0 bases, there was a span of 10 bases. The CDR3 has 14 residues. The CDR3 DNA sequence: TGTGCCAGCAGATGGGGCAGCAGCACAGATACGCAGTATTTT. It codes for CASRWGSSTDTQYF.

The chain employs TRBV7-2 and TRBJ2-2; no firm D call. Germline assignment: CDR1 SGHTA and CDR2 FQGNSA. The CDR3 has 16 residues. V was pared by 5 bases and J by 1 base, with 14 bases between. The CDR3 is CASSLNHPKNTGELFF. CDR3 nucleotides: TGTGCCAGCAGCCTAAATCACCCCAAGAACACCGGGGAGCTGTTTTTT.

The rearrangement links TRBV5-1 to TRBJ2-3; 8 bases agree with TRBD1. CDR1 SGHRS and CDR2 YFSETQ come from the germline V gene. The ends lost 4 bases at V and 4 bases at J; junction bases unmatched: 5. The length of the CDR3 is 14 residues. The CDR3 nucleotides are TGCGCCAGCAGCCAGACACAGGGGGCAGATACGCAGTATTTT. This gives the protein CASSQTQGADTQYF.

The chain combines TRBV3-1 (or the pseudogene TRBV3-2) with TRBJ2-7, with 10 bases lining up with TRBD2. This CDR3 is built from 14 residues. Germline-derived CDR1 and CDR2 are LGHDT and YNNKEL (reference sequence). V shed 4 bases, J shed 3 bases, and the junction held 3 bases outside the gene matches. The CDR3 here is CASSLRLAGYEQYF. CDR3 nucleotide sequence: TGTGCCAGCAGCCTACGACTAGCGGGCTACGAGCAGTACTTC.

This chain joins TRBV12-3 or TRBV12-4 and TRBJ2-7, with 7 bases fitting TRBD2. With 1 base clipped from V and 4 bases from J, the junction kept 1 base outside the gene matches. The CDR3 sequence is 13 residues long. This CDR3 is CASSLGGGYEQYF. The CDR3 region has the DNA TGTGCCAGCAGTTTAGGGGGAGGGTACGAGCAGTACTTC.

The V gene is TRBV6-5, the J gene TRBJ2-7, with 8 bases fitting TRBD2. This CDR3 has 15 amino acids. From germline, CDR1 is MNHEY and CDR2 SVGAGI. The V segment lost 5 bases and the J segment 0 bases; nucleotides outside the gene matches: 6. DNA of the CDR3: TGTGCCAGCAGTCCCGGGGGGGGTCACTCCTACGAGCAGTACTTC. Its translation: CASSPGGGHSYEQYF.

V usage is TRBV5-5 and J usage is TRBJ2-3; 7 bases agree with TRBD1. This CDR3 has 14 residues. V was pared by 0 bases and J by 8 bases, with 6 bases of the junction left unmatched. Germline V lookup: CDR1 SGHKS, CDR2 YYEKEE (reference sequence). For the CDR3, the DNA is TGTGCCAGCAGCTTGGCAACAGGGGATGCTACGCAGTATTTT. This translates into CASSLATGDATQYF.

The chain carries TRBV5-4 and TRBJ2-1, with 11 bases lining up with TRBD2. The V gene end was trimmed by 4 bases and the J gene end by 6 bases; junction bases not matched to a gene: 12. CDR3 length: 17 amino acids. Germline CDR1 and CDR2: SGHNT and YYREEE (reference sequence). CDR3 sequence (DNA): TGTGCCAGCAGCCCGACCTTTAGCGGGAGGGCCCCCAATGAGCAGTTCTTC. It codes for CASSPTFSGRAPNEQFF.